These 16 T cell receptor beta chains came from one sample sequenced in a study of beta chain features in type 1 diabetes. Whole-study results and caveats: Among patients with Type 1 diabetes, TCRB CDR3s were moderately but significantly shorter in every one of the four CD4+ subsets.

Antigen specificity for these receptors is unknown. Expressed TCRB transcripts were sequenced after all isolated RNA was converted to cDNA. Method: immunoSEQ multiplex PCR; TCRdb's copy keeps in-frame clones and lacks some. This sample has some 240,000 clones, with 16% found just once. The sequencing sample was made of naive CD4+ T cells from blood. These receptors came from a man aged 30-40 years with type 1 diabetes.

Regarding this clone: The sample has other DNA sequences that encode this CDR3 too. This sequence joins TRBV10-3 and TRBJ2-5, with D hard to call. The V end was cut by 0 bases, the J end by 1 base, with 6 bases between. This CDR3 spans 14 amino acids. Germline V lookup: CDR1 ENHRY, CDR2 SYGVKD. The CDR3 DNA reads TGTGCCATCAGTGAGTCGACGGGCCAAGAGACCCAGTACTTC. Its protein is CAISESTGQETQYF.

This clone was detected a few times. The chain carries TRBV29-1 and TRBJ2-7; D is perhaps TRBD1 or TRBD2 (5 bases each). This CDR3 contains 12 residues. CDR1 is SQVTM and CDR2 is ANQGSEA in the germline V gene. Deletions cut 6 bases from V and 6 bases from J, with 15 bases between. CDR3 residues: CSVGIRGGEQYF. DNA for the CDR3: TGCAGCGTGGGGATCCGGGGCGGCGAGCAGTACTTC.

This clone has just a few counts. The V call is TRBV7-2, the J call TRBJ2-1; D is possibly TRBD1 or TRBD2 (5 bases each). This CDR3 comprises 12 residues. The V gene lost 5 bases and the J gene lost 10 bases, with 12 bases spanning the gap. Germline V gene data show CDR1 as SGHTA and CDR2 as FQGNSA. The CDR3 DNA reads as TGTGCCAGCAGCCCTCGGGGCCAGGAGCAGTTCTTC. This gives the protein CASSPRGQEQFF.

The chain uses TRBV27 and TRBJ2-1; the D gene is possibly TRBD2 (7 bases). Trimming removed 6 bases from V and 5 bases from J, with 20 bases in between. The CDR3 runs 16 residues. Germline V gene sequence: CDR1 MNHEY, CDR2 SMNVEV (reference sequence). CDR3 DNA: TGTGCCAGCAGACTGGGGGGGCTTCGGAGTAACAATGAGCAGTTCTTC. It specifies CASRLGGLRSNNEQFF.

The chain is built from TRBV7-2 and TRBJ1-2; possible D gene TRBD1, 6 bases. This CDR3 spans 14 amino acids. Per germline, CDR1 SGHTA and CDR2 FQGNSA. Trimming cost V 6 bases and J 8 bases, with 19 bases left between them. CDR3 coding DNA: TGTGCCAGCAGGACCCGACAGGAAATGAGCGGCTACACCTTC. It yields the protein CASRTRQEMSGYTF.

This clone was recorded a few times. V and J are TRBV7-9 and TRBJ2-1; possibly TRBD2 for D (5 bases). The CDR3 consists of 14 residues. The V gene's germline CDR1 is SEHNR and CDR2 FQNEAQ (reference sequence). Deletions cut 0 bases from V and 6 bases from J, with 9 bases between. CDR3 coding DNA: TGTGCCAGCAGCTTAGCTAGCGCGGGCAATGAGCAGTTCTTC. Translation: CASSLASAGNEQFF. Full variable domain (remainder filled in from reference TRBV7-9 and TRBJ2-1): DTGVSQNPRHKITKRGQNVTFRCDPISEHNRLYWYRQTLGQGPEFLTYFQNEAQLEKSRLLSDRFSAERPKGSFSTLEIQRTEQGDSAMYLCASSLASAGNEQFFGPGTRLTVL.

This clone occurred a few times. V is TRBV4-2 and J is TRBJ2-7; 12 bases agree with TRBD2. The V segment lost 4 bases and the J segment 0 bases; nucleotides outside the gene matches: 1. The CDR3 length is 15 residues. CDR1 is LGHNA and CDR2 is YNFKEQ in the germline V gene. The CDR3, as DNA: TGTGCCAGCAGCCGGACTAGCGGGGTCTCCTACGAGCAGTACTTC. Amino acids: CASSRTSGVSYEQYF.

This clone has more than one count but fewer than ten. The chain links TRBV29-1 to TRBJ1-5; 7 bases line up with TRBD1. After removal of 5 bases from V and 6 bases from J, the junction contained 4 bases not matched to a gene. Germline V gene sequence: CDR1 SQVTM, CDR2 ANQGSEA. The CDR3 runs 12 residues. CDR3 loop: CSVRQGFQPQHF. The CDR3 DNA reads as TGCAGCGTTCGACAGGGTTTTCAGCCCCAGCATTTT.

A word on this clone: One junction end disagrees with the germline gene, perhaps due to a read error. The chain is built from TRBV7-2 and TRBJ2-7; 7 bases align to TRBD1. The CDR3 runs 12 residues. The germline CDR1 and CDR2 sequences are SGHTA and FQGNSA. The CDR3 reads CASSLDKSTGDF. In DNA form, the CDR3 reads TGTGCCAGCAGCTTAGATAAGTCAACAGGGGACTTC.

This chain connects TRBV18 to TRBJ2-5; D perhaps matches TRBD1 (5 bases). The germline CDR1 and CDR2 sequences are KGHSH and LQKENI. V was shortened by 6 bases and J by 5 bases, with 16 bases between the two germline ends. The CDR3 length is 14 residues. CDR3 coding DNA: TGTGCCAGCTCGTACAGCAGGGTTGACGAGACCCAGTACTTC. Translation: CASSYSRVDETQYF.

V and J are TRBV28 and TRBJ2-7; D unclear. Trimming shortened V by 5 bases and J by 5 bases, and 7 bases separated the two germline ends. CDR1 and CDR2 from the germline V gene are MDHEN and SYDVKM. This CDR3 is built from 11 residues. Here the CDR3 DNA reads TGTGCCAGCAGTCGGAAGAACGAGCAGTACTTC. Its protein is CASSRKNEQYF. The full variable domain, with the rest looked up from reference TRBV28 and TRBJ2-7, is DVKVTQSSRYLVKRTGEKVFLECVQDMDHENMFWYRQDPGLGLRLIYFSYDVKMKEKGDIPEGYSVSREKKERFSLILESASTNQTSMYLCASSRKNEQYFGPGTRLTVT.

V and J are TRBV30 and TRBJ1-2; a possible D gene is TRBD1 (5 bases). The CDR3 length is 12 residues. The germline V gene has CDR1 GTSNPN and CDR2 SVGIG (reference sequence). Trimming shortened V by 7 bases and J by 4 bases, and 13 bases separated the two germline ends. The CDR3 loop is CASASGTYGYTF. The CDR3 DNA reads as TGTGCCTCGGCGTCAGGGACCTATGGCTACACCTTC.

This clone occurred once. V gene TRBV29-1 combines with J gene TRBJ1-1, with 8 positions matching TRBD1. Trimming took 3 bases from V and 5 from J; bases not matched to a gene: 8. CDR3 length: 14 amino acids. In germline, CDR1 is SQVTM, CDR2 ANQGSEA. DNA for the CDR3: TGCAGCGTTGATAGTCGCAGGGGGCAGACTGAAGCTTTCTTT. Its protein product is CSVDSRRGQTEAFF.

The V call is TRBV7-9, the J call TRBJ2-7; D is unclear. Germline V gene sequence: CDR1 SEHNR, CDR2 FQNEAQ (reference sequence). The CDR3 is 12 residues long. Trimming cost V 5 bases and J 12 bases, with 17 bases left between them. This CDR3 reads CASSPGERAWYF. The CDR3 bases are TGTGCCAGCAGCCCAGGTGAAAGGGCGTGGTACTTC.

This clone was seen a few times. The chain couples TRBV29-1 to TRBJ2-3; D may be TRBD2 (6 bases). The ends were cut back, 4 bases at V and 6 bases at J, with 11 bases in the middle. This CDR3 has 12 residues. The V gene's germline CDR1 is SQVTM and CDR2 ANQGSEA. The CDR3 region is CSVVQEGDTQYF. CDR3 coding DNA: TGCAGCGTTGTACAGGAGGGGGATACGCAGTATTTT.

The table lists this clone with a few counts. The V gene is TRBV6-6, the J gene TRBJ2-7, with D possibly being TRBD2 (6 bases). Germline V gene lookup returns CDR1 MNHNY and CDR2 SVGAGI (reference sequence). The CDR3 extends over 14 amino acids. The germline V and J ends were trimmed by 0 bases and 4 bases, with 10 bases remaining between them. The CDR3 loop is CASSYSEGHYEQYF. CDR3 DNA sequence: TGTGCCAGCAGTTACTCGGAGGGGCATTACGAGCAGTACTTC.